This T cell receptor beta chain originates from a study of beta chain features in type 1 diabetes. About the study: Healthy donors and patients had similar age, gender and cell yields. Study findings and constraints: Individuals with type 1 diabetes displayed fewer insertions and more deletions at VDJ junctions. Shortening of TCRB CDR3s, moderate but significant, appeared in all four CD4+ subsets of Type 1 diabetes patients.

Points on this clone: Its antigen is unknown.

Trimming took off 5 bases at V and 5 bases at J, with 18 bases between the two ends. Germline V lookup: CDR1 PRHDT, CDR2 FYEKMQ (reference sequence). CDR3 size: 15 residues. Isolated RNA was reverse transcribed in full, so expressed TCRB transcripts were sequenced. This table comes from immunoSEQ multiplex PCR, and its TCRdb copy is limited to in-frame clones, with some not included. The repertoire has under 450,000 clones, approximately 15% of them found once; the top ten carry less than 0.04%. Sequenced: naive CD4+ T cells from blood. The chain combines TRBV13 with TRBJ2-5, with TRBD1 as a possible D gene (7 bases). The clonotype was recovered from a man aged 25 to 45 in good health. CDR3 in amino acids: CASSRKGAGGETQYF. Written as DNA, the CDR3 is TGTGCCAGCAGCCGAAAAGGCGCAGGGGGGGAGACCCAGTACTTC.